These 14 T cell receptor beta chains originate from one sample sequenced in a study of T-cell memory formation after mild COVID-19. Using its own MiXCR run on the 5' RACE reads, TCRdb lists one record per CDR3 protein. The data contain about 250,000 distinct CDR3 sequences, around 17% of them singletons. The sample consisted of PBMCs or a T cell subset sorted from them (not recorded which). The receptors stem from a man between 18 and 29 years old who had mild COVID-19 (a few samples of this study predate the infection). Cell type and time point are not known.

This clonotype was detected only a few times. V and J are TRBV20-1 and TRBJ2-3; 14 positions match TRBD2. V gave up 6 bases and J gave up 6 bases; unmatched junction bases: 17. The CDR3 length is 18 residues. Per germline, CDR1 DFQATT and CDR2 SNEGSKA (reference sequence). For the CDR3, the DNA is TGCAGTGCCAGGACTAGCGGGGGGACTCCGGGATATCGGGATACGCAGTATTTT. It translates to CSARTSGGTPGYRDTQYF.

The rearrangement uses TRBV5-6 and TRBJ2-7; either TRBD1 or TRBD2 may fit D (6 bases each). Per germline, CDR1 SGHDT and CDR2 YYEEEE. This CDR3 comprises 15 residues. V shed 4 bases and J shed 6 bases, with 20 bases lying between them. The CDR3 sequence: CASSPRGGTRREQYV. CDR3 sequence (DNA): TGTGCCAGCAGCCCGAGAGGGGGGACCCGTCGCGAGCAGTACGTC.

The chain combines TRBV5-1 with TRBJ1-5; TRBD1 agrees at 7 bases. Germline V gene sequence: CDR1 SGHRS, CDR2 YFSETQ. The CDR3 has 16 residues. J lost 3 bases, V lost 4 bases, and 10 bases had no gene match. CDR3 region: CASSPVAGGNNQPQHF. In DNA, the CDR3 is TGCGCCAGCAGCCCGGTCGCAGGGGGGAACAATCAGCCCCAGCATTTT.

This clonotype was picked up a small number of times. The chain is built from TRBV10-3 and TRBJ1-5; D not resolved. This CDR3 is 17 amino acids long. V lost 3 bases to trimming and J lost 1 base, with 16 bases between them. Germline V gene data show CDR1 as ENHRY and CDR2 as SYGVKD. CDR3 protein: CAISENREPRSNQPQHF. CDR3 DNA sequence: TGTGCCATCAGTGAAAACCGGGAGCCAAGGAGCAATCAGCCCCAGCATTTT.

This clonotype was seen only a few times. The chain links TRBV2 to TRBJ2-1, with D perhaps TRBD1 (6 bases). The CDR3 loop spans 13 amino acids. The V end was cut by 7 bases, the J end by 1 base, with 8 bases between. The germline gives CDR1 SNHLY, CDR2 FYNNEI. This chain's CDR3 is CASMRGSYNEQFF. In DNA, the CDR3 is TGTGCCAGCATGAGGGGGTCCTACAATGAGCAGTTCTTC. Looking up the rest from reference TRBV2 and TRBJ2-1 gives the full variable domain: EPEVTQTPSHQVTQMGQEVILRCVPISNHLYFYWYRQILGQKVEFLVSFYNNEISEKSEIFDDQFSVERPDGSNFTLKIRSTKLEDSAMYFCASMRGSYNEQFFGPGTRLTVL.

The rearrangement uses TRBV29-1 and TRBJ1-2; 10 bases line up with TRBD1. V dropped 4 bases and J dropped 7; count of bases not matched to a gene: 15. Germline CDR1 reads SQVTM; CDR2 reads ANQGSEA. This CDR3 has 16 amino acids. The CDR3 DNA is TGCAGCGTTGTAACCGGGACAGGGGCCGGATATTTTGGCTACACCTTC. Translating gives CSVVTGTGAGYFGYTF.

The chain has TRBV6-5 and TRBJ1-6; D unclear. Trimming took off 6 bases at V and 1 base at J, with 13 bases between the two ends. Looked up from germline, CDR1 is MNHEY and CDR2 is SVGAGI. The CDR3 spans 16 residues. This CDR3 is CASRTTERSYNSPLHF. CDR3 sequence (DNA): TGTGCCAGCAGAACAACTGAGAGATCCTATAATTCACCCCTCCACTTT.

V usage is TRBV9 and J usage is TRBJ2-5, with unresolved D. Germline V CDR1 and CDR2: SGDLS, YYNGEE. V lost 0 bases to trimming and J lost 2 bases, with 5 bases between them. The CDR3 runs 13 residues. CDR3 protein: CASSVALQETQYF. CDR3 DNA: TGTGCCAGCAGCGTAGCCCTACAAGAGACCCAGTACTTC.

This clonotype was seen ten or more times. The chain recombines TRBV9 with TRBJ1-1; TRBD1 agrees at 7 bases. The germline V gene has CDR1 SGDLS and CDR2 YYNGEE. The CDR3 has 19 residues. Germline trimming cut 2 bases from V and 2 bases from J; bases unmatched to any gene: 18. The CDR3 DNA reads as TGTGCCAGCAGCGTGGGAACCTACGGGACAGCCTCTAGTAACACTGAAGCTTTCTTT. It translates to CASSVGTYGTASSNTEAFF.

V usage is TRBV24-1 and J usage is TRBJ2-3; a possible D gene is TRBD2 (7 bases). V lost 9 bases and J 1 base, leaving 16 bases between the germline ends. The V gene's germline CDR1 is KGHDR and CDR2 SFDVKD. The CDR3 extends over 15 amino acids. In DNA, the CDR3 is TGTGCCACCGGGGGGCGAAGCGGGGGCACAGATACGCAGTATTTT. Translation: CATGGRSGGTDTQYF.

The rearrangement uses TRBV7-2 and TRBJ1-2, with 7 positions matching TRBD1. V gave up 5 bases and J gave up 4 bases; unmatched junction bases: 7. The germline V gene encodes CDR1 SGHTA and CDR2 FQGNSA. This CDR3 is 14 amino acids long. CDR3 bases: TGTGCCAGCAGCCGGGACAGCCAGCCCTATGGCTACACCTTC. It specifies CASSRDSQPYGYTF. The variable domain in full, completed from reference TRBV7-2 and TRBJ1-2, reads GAGVSQSPSNKVTEKGKDVELRCDPISGHTALYWYRQSLGQGLEFLIYFQGNSAPDKSGLPSDRFSAERTGGSVSTLTIQRTQQEDSAVYLCASSRDSQPYGYTFGSGTRLTVV.

This clonotype was seen repeatedly, ten times or more. The chain carries TRBV12-3 or TRBV12-4 and TRBJ2-3; perhaps TRBD2 as D (7 bases). This CDR3 comprises 19 residues. The V end lost 4 bases, the J end lost 0 bases, and 23 bases lay between the germline ends. The CDR3 bases are TGTGCCAGCAGTTCACTCTTTCGGAGGGGGGGTTCTAGCACAGATACGCAGTATTTT. Protein: CASSSLFRRGGSSTDTQYF.

CDR3: CSASERPQGGYEQYF. The CDR3 DNA sequence: TGCAGTGCTTCTGAACGCCCGCAGGGAGGGTACGAGCAGTACTTC. This rearrangement joins TRBV20-1 to TRBJ2-7; 7 positions match TRBD2. Germline V gives CDR1 DFQATT, CDR2 SNEGSKA (reference sequence). The CDR3 consists of 15 residues. V gave up 5 bases and J gave up 4 bases; unmatched junction bases: 14.

The sample holds a few counts of this clonotype. The rearrangement uses TRBV29-1 and TRBJ1-3; D might be TRBD1 (5 bases). Germline V gene lookup returns CDR1 SQVTM and CDR2 ANQGSEA. The CDR3 spans 14 residues. V was trimmed by 4 bases and J by 0 bases, leaving 10 bases between them. The CDR3 coding sequence is TGCAGCGTTGTGGGGCCTAGCTCTGGAAACACCATATATTTT. It translates to CSVVGPSSGNTIYF.